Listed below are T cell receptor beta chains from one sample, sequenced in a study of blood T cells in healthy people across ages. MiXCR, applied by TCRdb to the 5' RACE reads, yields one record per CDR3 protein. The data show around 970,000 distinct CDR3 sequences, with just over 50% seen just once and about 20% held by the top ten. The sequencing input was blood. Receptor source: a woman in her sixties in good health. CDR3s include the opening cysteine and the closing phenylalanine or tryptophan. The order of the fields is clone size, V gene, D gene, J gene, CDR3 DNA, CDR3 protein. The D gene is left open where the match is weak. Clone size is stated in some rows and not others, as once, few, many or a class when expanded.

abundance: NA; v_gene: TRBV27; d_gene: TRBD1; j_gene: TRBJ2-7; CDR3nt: TGTGCCAGCAGCCGGGGACAGGGCATGTGGTACGAGCAGTACTTC; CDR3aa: CASSRGQGMWYEQYF
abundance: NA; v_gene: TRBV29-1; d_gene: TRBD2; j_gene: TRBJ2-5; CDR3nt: TGCAGCGTTGGGTTCGAGGACGGGAGGAGGACCCAGTACTTC; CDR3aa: CSVGFEDGRRTQYF
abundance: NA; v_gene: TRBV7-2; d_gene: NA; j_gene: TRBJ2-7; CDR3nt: TGTGCCAGCAGCCAAAGGACAGCGACCTACGAGCAGTACTTC; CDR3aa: CASSQRTATYEQYF
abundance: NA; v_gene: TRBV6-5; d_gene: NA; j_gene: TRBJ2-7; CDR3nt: TGTGCCACCAGTAGGGCTGGCTCCTACGAGCAGTACTTC; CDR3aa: CATSRAGSYEQYF
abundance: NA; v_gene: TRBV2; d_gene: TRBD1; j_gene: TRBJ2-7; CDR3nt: TGTGCCAGCAGTTCCGACAGGGACCTCTACGAGCAGTACTTC; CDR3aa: CASSSDRDLYEQYF
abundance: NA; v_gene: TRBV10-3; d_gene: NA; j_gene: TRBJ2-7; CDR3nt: TGCGAGGCGCAGGGGACCTACGAGCAGTACTTC; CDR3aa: CEAQGTYEQYF
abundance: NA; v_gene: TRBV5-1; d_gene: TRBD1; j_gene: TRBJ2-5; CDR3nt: TGCGCCAGCAGCTGGACAGGGCTGCCCCAAGAGACCCAGTACTTC; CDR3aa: CASSWTGLPQETQYF
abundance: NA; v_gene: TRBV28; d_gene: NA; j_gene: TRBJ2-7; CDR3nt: TGTGCCAGCAGTTGGGCCGGGACAAACTACGAGCAGTACTTC; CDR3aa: CASSWAGTNYEQYF
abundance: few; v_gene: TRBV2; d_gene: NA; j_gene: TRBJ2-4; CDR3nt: TGTGTCACCCAGAAAGGGGCCAAAAACATTCAGTACTTC; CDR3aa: CVTQKGAKNIQYF
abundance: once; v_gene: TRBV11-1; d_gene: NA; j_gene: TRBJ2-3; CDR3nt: TGTGCCAGCAGCCGACGGGACGCAACTCCCACAGATACGCAGTATTTT; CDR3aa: CASSRRDATPTDTQYF
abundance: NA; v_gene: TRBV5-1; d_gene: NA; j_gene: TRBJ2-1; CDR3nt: TGCGCCAGCAGCTTTACAGGGCTGAATGAGCAGTTCTTC; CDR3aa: CASSFTGLNEQFF
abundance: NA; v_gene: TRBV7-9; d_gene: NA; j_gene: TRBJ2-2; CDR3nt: TGTGCCAGCAGCTTACTTTCCAACGCCGGGGAGCTGTTTTTT; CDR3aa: CASSLLSNAGELFF
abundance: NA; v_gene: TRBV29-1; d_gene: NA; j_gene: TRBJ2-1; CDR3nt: TGCAGCGGAGCTCTGGGGAGGTACAATGAGCAGTTCTTC; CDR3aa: CSGALGRYNEQFF
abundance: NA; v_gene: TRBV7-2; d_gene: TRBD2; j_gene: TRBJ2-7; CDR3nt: TGTGCCAGCAGCTCCCCCGCAAGGGCGGGAGGGGGCGAATCCTACAATGAGCAGTACTTC; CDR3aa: CASSSPARAGGGESYNEQYF
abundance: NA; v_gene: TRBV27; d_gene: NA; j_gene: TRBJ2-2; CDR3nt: TGTGCCAGCAGTCCCAGATCCCGACCCACCACCGGGGAGCTGTTTTTT; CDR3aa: CASSPRSRPTTGELFF
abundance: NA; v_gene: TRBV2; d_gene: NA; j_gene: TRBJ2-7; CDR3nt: TGTGCCAGCAGTGAATTAGGTGGGTTCGGCTACGAGCAGTACTTC; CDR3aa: CASSELGGFGYEQYF
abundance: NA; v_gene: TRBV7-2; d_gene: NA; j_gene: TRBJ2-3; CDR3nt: TGTGCCAGCAGCTTAGCGCAGGGTTTCTCAGATACGCAGTATTTT; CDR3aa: CASSLAQGFSDTQYF
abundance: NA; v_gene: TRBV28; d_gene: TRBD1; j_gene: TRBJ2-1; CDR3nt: TGTGCCAGCAGTTTATATTCGGACAGGGGGCAGTATGAGCAGTTCTTC; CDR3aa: CASSLYSDRGQYEQFF
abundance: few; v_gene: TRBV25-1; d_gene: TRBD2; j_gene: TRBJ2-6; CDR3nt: TGTGCCAGCAGTAGGGCTAGCGGGAGAGGTGGGGCCAACGTCCTGACTTTC; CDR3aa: CASSRASGRGGANVLTF
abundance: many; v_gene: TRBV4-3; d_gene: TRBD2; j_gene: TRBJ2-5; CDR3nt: TGCGCCAGCAGCCGCCAACTAGCGGTTGAGCAGTACTTC; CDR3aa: CASSRQLAVEQYF
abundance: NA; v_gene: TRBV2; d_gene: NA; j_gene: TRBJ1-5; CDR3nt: TGTGCCAGCAGTGACAGCGAGTGGGGCAATCAGCCCCAGCATTTT; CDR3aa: CASSDSEWGNQPQHF
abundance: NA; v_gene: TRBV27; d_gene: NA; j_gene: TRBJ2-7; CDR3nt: TGTGCCAGCAGTTCGAGGTCAGGACCCTACGAGCAGTACTTC; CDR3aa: CASSSRSGPYEQYF
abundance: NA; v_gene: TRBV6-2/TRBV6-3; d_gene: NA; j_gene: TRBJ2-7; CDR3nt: TGTGCCAGCAGTTACGCGTCTAGTGTCGATGAGCAGTACTTC; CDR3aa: CASSYASSVDEQYF
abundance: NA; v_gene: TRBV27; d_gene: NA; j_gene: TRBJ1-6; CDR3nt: TGTGCCAGCAGGAACCATAATTCACCCCTCCACTTT; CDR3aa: CASRNHNSPLHF
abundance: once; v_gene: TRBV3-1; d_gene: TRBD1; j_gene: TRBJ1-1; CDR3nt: TGTGCCAGCTCGGACAGGGCAAGAGGAAACACTGAAGCTTTCTTT; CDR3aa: CASSDRARGNTEAFF
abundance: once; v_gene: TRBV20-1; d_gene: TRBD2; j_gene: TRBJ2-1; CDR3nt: TGCAGTGCTAGAGAAGCGGGAGCTTTGTTCGTAAATGAGCAGTTCTTC; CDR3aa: CSAREAGALFVNEQFF
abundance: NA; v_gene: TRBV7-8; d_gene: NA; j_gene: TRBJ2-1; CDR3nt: TGTGCCAGCAGCGCCCCGGAGGGACCCAGCTCCTACAATGAGCAGTTCTTC; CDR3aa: CASSAPEGPSSYNEQFF
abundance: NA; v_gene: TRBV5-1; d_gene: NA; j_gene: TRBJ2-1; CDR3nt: TGCGCCAGCAGCCCTCAGCCGGGAGTAGGGAATGAGCAGTTCTTC; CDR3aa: CASSPQPGVGNEQFF
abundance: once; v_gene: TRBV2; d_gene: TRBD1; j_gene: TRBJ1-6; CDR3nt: TGTGCCAGCAGTGCAACAGGGGGCGGGTCACCCCTCCACTTT; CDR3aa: CASSATGGGSPLHF
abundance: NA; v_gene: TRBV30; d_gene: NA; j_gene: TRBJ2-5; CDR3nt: TGTGCCTGGGAGAGAGGGAGTGAGACCCAGTACTTC; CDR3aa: CAWERGSETQYF
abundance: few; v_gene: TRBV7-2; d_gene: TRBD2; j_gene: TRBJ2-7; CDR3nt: TGTGCCAGCAGCTCCGGACTAGCGGGAACGGTTTTAGGGTACGAGCAGTACTTC; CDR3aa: CASSSGLAGTVLGYEQYF
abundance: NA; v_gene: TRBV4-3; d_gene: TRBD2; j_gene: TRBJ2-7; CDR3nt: TGCGCCAGCAGCCAAGAAGGCGAGCTAGCGGGAGGTCCGGGTTTCGAGCAGTACTTC; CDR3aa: CASSQEGELAGGPGFEQYF
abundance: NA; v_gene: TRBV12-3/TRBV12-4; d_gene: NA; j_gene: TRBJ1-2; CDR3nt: TGTGCCAGCAGTTTAGCCCTACTACGGGCTTCTGGCTACACCTTC; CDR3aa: CASSLALLRASGYTF
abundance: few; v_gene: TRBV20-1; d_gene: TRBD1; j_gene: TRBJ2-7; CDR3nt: TGCAGTGCTAGCCCCCTCCGGGACAGTCGCGACGAGCAGTACTTC; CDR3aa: CSASPLRDSRDEQYF
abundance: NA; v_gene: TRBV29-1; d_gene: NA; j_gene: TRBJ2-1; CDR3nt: TGCAGCGTTGGGGGGTCAGGCGGGAACTACAATGAGCAGTTCTTC; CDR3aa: CSVGGSGGNYNEQFF
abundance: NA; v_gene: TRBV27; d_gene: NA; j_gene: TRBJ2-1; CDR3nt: TGTGCCAGCAGTTCATATGAGCAGTTCTTC; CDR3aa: CASSSYEQFF
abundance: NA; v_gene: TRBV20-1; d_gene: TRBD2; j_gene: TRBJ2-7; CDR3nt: TGCAGTGCTAGAGATCTTCGGGAGGGCCTGGGTGAGCAGTACTTC; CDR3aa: CSARDLREGLGEQYF
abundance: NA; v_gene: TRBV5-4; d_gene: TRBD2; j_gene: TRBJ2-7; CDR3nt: TGTGCCAGCAGCTTGTATACGGGAGGAGGAGGCGAGCAGTACTTC; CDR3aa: CASSLYTGGGGEQYF
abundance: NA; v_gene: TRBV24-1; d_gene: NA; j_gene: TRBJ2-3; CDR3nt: TGTGCCACCAGTGATCCGGGACACGGGTACACAGATACGCAGTATTTT; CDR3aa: CATSDPGHGYTDTQYF
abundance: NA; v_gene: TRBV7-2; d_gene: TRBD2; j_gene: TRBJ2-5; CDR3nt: TGTGCCAGCAGCTTATCGGCTAGCGGGAGGTTAGAGCAGTACTTC; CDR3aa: CASSLSASGRLEQYF